This TCR beta chain is from a study of identical twins. In TCRdb, the 5' RACE reads were re-called with MiXCR into one record per CDR3 protein. The sample consists of just over 500,000 distinct CDR3 sequences, 22% of them appearing once. Germline trimming cut 4 bases from V and 2 bases from J; bases unmatched to any gene: 2. The germline V gene has CDR1 SGHRS and CDR2 YFSETQ. CDR3 length: 14 residues. The data also belong to a second study, concerning T cells expressing NK-cell markers.

Sequencing input: CD4+ T cells sorted from blood. This clonotype was obtained from a woman younger than 35 in good health. This chain links TRBV5-1 with TRBJ2-7; 11 nucleotides match TRBD2. The CDR3 DNA is TGCGCCAGCAGCGGTAGCGGGAGGGCCTACGAGCAGTACTTC. This codes for CASSGSGRAYEQYF.